The 14 T cell receptor beta chains below were found in one sample sequenced in a study of T cell responses to AZD1222 COVID-19 vaccine. Data came from immunoSEQ multiplex PCR; TCRdb stores just in-frame clones and leaves some out. The data contain about 76,000 clones, roughly 90% of them singletons. The sequences come from peripheral blood, collected on day 0 of AZD1222 vaccination. All receptors derive from an adult in good health.

The count of this clone is one. The V gene is TRBV12-3 or TRBV12-4, the J gene TRBJ1-2; D possibly corresponds to TRBD1 (5 bases). The V and J ends lost 3 bases and 4 bases respectively, with 9 bases between them. This CDR3 is built from 13 residues. The CDR3: CASSFPGSYGYTF. The CDR3 nucleotides are TGTGCCAGCAGTTTCCCAGGGTCCTATGGCTACACCTTC.

V gene TRBV7-8 combines with J gene TRBJ2-7; 11 bases match TRBD1. The V gene end was trimmed by 5 bases and the J gene end by 4 bases; junction bases not matched to a gene: 7. Germline V gene data show CDR1 as SGHVS and CDR2 as FQNEAQ. The length of the CDR3 is 15 residues. As DNA, the CDR3 is TGTGCCAGCAGCCCCCGGACAGGGGGCCTTTACGAGCAGTACTTC. Protein: CASSPRTGGLYEQYF. Using reference TRBV7-8 and TRBJ2-7 for the parts outside the CDR3, the full variable domain is GAGVSQSPRYKVAKRGQDVALRCDPISGHVSLFWYQQALGQGPEFLTYFQNEAQLDKSGLPSDRFFAERPEGSVSTLKIQRTQQEDSAVYLCASSPRTGGLYEQYFGPGTRLTVT.

The CDR3 spells CAITPGYGYEQYF. Written as DNA, the CDR3 is TGTGCCATCACGCCGGGGTATGGCTACGAGCAGTACTTC. V is TRBV10-3 and J is TRBJ2-7; a possible D gene is TRBD2 (5 bases). Looked up from germline, CDR1 is ENHRY and CDR2 is SYGVKD. The CDR3 is 13 residues long. V was clipped by 7 bases and J by 3 bases, with 13 bases between them.

Comment on this clone: Sequence at one end of the junction differs from germline and may be a read error. The chain has TRBV9 and TRBJ1-2, with TRBD1 identical over 7 bases. The CDR3 is made up of 14 amino acids. From germline, CDR1 is SGDLS and CDR2 YYNGEE. The CDR3, as DNA: TGTGCCGGCAGCGTAGGTCAGACAGGGTATGGCTACACCTTC. This encodes CAGSVGQTGYGYTF.

The rearrangement joins TRBV9 to TRBJ1-1; possible D gene TRBD1, 6 bases. Germline loops: CDR1 SGDLS, CDR2 YYNGEE. The V end lost 0 bases, the J end lost 8 bases, and 11 bases lay between the germline ends. The CDR3 is made up of 13 amino acids. The DNA of the CDR3 is TGTGCCAGCAGCGTAGTTCGGACAGAAGAAGCTTTCTTT. Its translation: CASSVVRTEEAFF. Full variable domain (rest looked up from reference TRBV9 and TRBJ1-1): DSGVTQTPKHLITATGQRVTLRCSPRSGDLSVYWYQQSLDQGLQFLIQYYNGEERAKGNILERFSAQQFPDLHSELNLSSLELGDSALYFCASSVVRTEEAFFGQGTRLTVV.

J is TRBJ1-1 and V is TRBV18, with TRBD1 identical over 8 bases. With 6 bases clipped from V and 5 bases from J, the junction kept 8 bases outside the gene matches. The germline gives CDR1 KGHSH, CDR2 LQKENI. The CDR3 is 14 residues long. The CDR3: CASSPKTGVTEAFF. DNA for the CDR3: TGTGCCAGCTCCCCTAAGACAGGGGTAACTGAAGCTTTCTTT.

This clone was counted only a few times. This chain joins TRBV6-5 and TRBJ1-5; the D is unclear. Deletions cut 9 bases from V and 0 bases from J, with 9 bases between. The CDR3 length is 13 residues. Germline V lookup: CDR1 MNHEY, CDR2 SVGAGI. The CDR3 is CASRLSSNQPQHF. Here the CDR3 DNA reads TGTGCCAGTCGTTTGTCTAGCAATCAGCCCCAGCATTTT.

The rearrangement joins TRBV27 to TRBJ2-3; weak D call: TRBD2 (5 bases). In germline, CDR1 is MNHEY, CDR2 SMNVEV (reference sequence). The V gene lost 0 bases and the J gene lost 5 bases, with 6 bases spanning the gap. This CDR3 is built from 13 residues. The CDR3 here is CASSLSRVDTQYF. The CDR3 DNA reads as TGTGCCAGCAGTTTATCGAGGGTAGATACGCAGTATTTT.

This chain links TRBV7-9 with TRBJ2-3; D call uncertain. Trimming left V 1 base short and J 6 bases short, with 8 bases between. CDR3 size: 13 residues. Germline V gene lookup returns CDR1 SEHNR and CDR2 FQNEAQ (reference sequence). The CDR3: CASSLVYGDTQYF. In DNA, the CDR3 is TGTGCCAGCAGCTTAGTATACGGGGATACGCAGTATTTT.

The table lists this clone with a count of one. The chain uses TRBV6-5 and TRBJ1-3; D is unclear. Trimming pared 8 bases from V and 3 bases from J, leaving 14 bases between. The V gene's germline CDR1 is MNHEY and CDR2 SVGAGI. This CDR3 comprises 14 residues. The CDR3 sequence is CASRPGLIGNTIYF. The CDR3 DNA reads as TGTGCCAGCCGGCCGGGGTTAATTGGAAACACCATATATTTT.

The chain employs TRBV12-3 or TRBV12-4 and TRBJ1-2; 11 positions agree with TRBD1. The CDR3 loop spans 13 amino acids. The V segment lost 6 bases and the J segment 7 bases; nucleotides outside the gene matches: 4. CDR3 sequence reads: CASRLGTGGGYTF. CDR3 DNA sequence: TGTGCCAGCAGACTCGGGACAGGGGGTGGCTACACCTTC.

The genes are TRBV7-2 and TRBJ2-7, with 9 positions matching TRBD1. The CDR3 totals 12 residues. Germline trimming cut 5 bases from V and 6 bases from J; bases unmatched to any gene: 2. Germline CDR1 SGHTA, CDR2 FQGNSA. CDR3 loop: CASSVTGGEQYF. CDR3 coding DNA: TGTGCCAGCAGCGTGACAGGGGGCGAGCAGTACTTC. Based on the CDR3 plus reference TRBV7-2 and TRBJ2-7, the full variable domain is GAGVSQSPSNKVTEKGKDVELRCDPISGHTALYWYRQSLGQGLEFLIYFQGNSAPDKSGLPSDRFSAERTGGSVSTLTIQRTQQEDSAVYLCASSVTGGEQYFGPGTRLTVT.

This rearrangement joins TRBV11-1 to TRBJ1-4; 7 bases align to TRBD1. Looked up from germline, CDR1 is SGHAT and CDR2 is FQDESV (reference sequence). V lost 3 bases, J lost 0 bases, and 4 bases stayed unmatched. The CDR3 consists of 16 residues. CDR3 loop: CASSFGTEPTNEKLFF. The CDR3 DNA follows: TGTGCCAGCAGCTTTGGGACAGAACCAACTAATGAAAAACTGTTTTTT.

The V gene is TRBV7-9, the J gene TRBJ2-7; TRBD1 aligns across 7 bases. Germline V gives CDR1 SEHNR, CDR2 FQNEAQ (reference sequence). The junction had 6 bases not matched to a gene; V was cut back by 5 bases and J by 8 bases. The CDR3 runs to 12 residues. This CDR3 is CASSLRDRQQYF. The CDR3, as DNA: TGTGCCAGCAGCCTACGGGACAGACAGCAGTACTTC.